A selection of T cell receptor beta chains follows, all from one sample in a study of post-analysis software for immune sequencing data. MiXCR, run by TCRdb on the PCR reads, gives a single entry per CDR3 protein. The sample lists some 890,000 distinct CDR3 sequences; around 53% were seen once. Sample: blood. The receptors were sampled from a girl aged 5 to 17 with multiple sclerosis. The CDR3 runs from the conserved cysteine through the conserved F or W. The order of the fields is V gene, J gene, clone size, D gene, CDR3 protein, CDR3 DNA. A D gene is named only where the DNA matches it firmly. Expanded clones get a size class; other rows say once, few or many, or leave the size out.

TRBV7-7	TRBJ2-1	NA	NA	CASSALGGALYNEQFF	TGTGCTAGCAGCGCCTTAGGCGGCGCCTTGTACAATGAGCAGTTCTTC
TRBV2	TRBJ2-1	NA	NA	CASSEEAGSYNEQFF	TGTGCCAGCAGTGAAGAGGCGGGATCTTACAATGAGCAGTTCTTC
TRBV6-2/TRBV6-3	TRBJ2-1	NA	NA	CASSYRPQGFNEQFF	TGTGCCAGCAGTTACCGACCACAGGGCTTCAATGAGCAGTTCTTC
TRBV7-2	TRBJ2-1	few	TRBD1	CASSLMGRGNNEQFF	TGTGCCAGCAGCTTAATGGGCAGGGGGAACAATGAGCAGTTCTTC
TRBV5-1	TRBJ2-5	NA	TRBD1	CASSLGDRGLETQYF	TGCGCCAGCAGCTTGGGCGACAGGGGGCTAGAGACCCAGTACTTC
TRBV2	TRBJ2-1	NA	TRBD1	CASSVRQGAYEQFF	TGTGCCAGCAGTGTGAGACAGGGCGCGTATGAGCAGTTCTTC
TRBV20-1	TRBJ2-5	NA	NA	CSASKRGAGLMQETQYF	TGCAGTGCTAGCAAACGGGGGGCAGGGTTAATGCAAGAGACCCAGTACTTC
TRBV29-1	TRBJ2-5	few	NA	CSTLDPSAETQYF	TGCAGCACCTTGGACCCGAGCGCTGAGACCCAGTACTTC
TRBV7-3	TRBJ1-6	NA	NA	CASSLTSSGVGSPLHF	TGTGCCAGCAGCTTAACCTCCTCAGGGGTCGGATCACCCCTCCACTTT
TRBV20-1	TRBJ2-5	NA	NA	CSARDGGRRDQETQYF	TGCAGTGCTAGAGATGGCGGCAGGAGGGATCAAGAGACCCAGTACTTC
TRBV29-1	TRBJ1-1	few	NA	CSVEDRGRRNTEAFF	TGCAGCGTTGAAGATCGCGGACGGCGGAACACTGAAGCTTTCTTT
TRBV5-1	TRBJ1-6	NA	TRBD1	CASSNRDRGYNSPLHF	TGCGCCAGCAGCAACCGGGACAGGGGGTATAATTCACCCCTCCACTTT
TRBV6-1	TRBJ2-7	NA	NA	CASRPVRMPRNEQYF	TGTGCCAGTCGACCGGTGCGGATGCCTCGGAACGAGCAGTACTTC
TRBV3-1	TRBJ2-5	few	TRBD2	CASSESGSGETQYF	TGTGCCAGCAGCGAAAGCGGGAGTGGGGAGACCCAGTACTTC
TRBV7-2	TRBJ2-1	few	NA	CASSFTGVYNEQFF	TGTGCCAGCAGCTTTACGGGGGTCTACAATGAGCAGTTCTTC
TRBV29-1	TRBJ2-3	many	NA	CSVGGSTDTQYF	TGCAGCGTTGGTGGTAGCACAGATACGCAGTATTTT
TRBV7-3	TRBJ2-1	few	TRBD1	CASSLTPRGSSYNEQFF	TGTGCCAGCAGCTTAACTCCCAGGGGGTCGTCCTACAATGAGCAGTTCTTC
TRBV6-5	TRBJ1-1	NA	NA	CASSSNPGVRTEAFF	TGTGCCAGCAGTTCGAATCCAGGGGTGAGGACTGAAGCTTTCTTT
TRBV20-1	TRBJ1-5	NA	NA	CSAAKGRGMSNQPQHF	TGCAGTGCTGCTAAAGGGCGGGGGATGAGCAATCAGCCCCAGCATTTT
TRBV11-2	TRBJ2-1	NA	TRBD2	CASSLGGVSTMKQFF	TGTGCCAGCAGCTTGGGGGGGGTGAGTACAATGAAGCAGTTCTTC
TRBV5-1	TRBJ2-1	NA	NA	CASSFGQGNEQFF	TGCGCCAGCAGCTTCGGCCAGGGGAATGAGCAGTTCTTC
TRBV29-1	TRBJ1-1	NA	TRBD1	CSAKITGDTEAFF	TGCAGCGCAAAAATTACAGGGGACACTGAAGCTTTCTTT
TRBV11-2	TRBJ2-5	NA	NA	CASSPPIGTQETQYF	TGTGCCAGCAGCCCCCCCATCGGGACACAAGAGACCCAGTACTTC
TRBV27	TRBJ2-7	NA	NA	CASSKEVGLAYEQYF	TGTGCCAGCTCAAAGGAGGTGGGACTGGCCTACGAGCAGTACTTC
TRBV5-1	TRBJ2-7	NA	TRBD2	CVSSLEGGRVVGYEQYF	TGCGTCAGCAGCTTGGAGGGCGGGAGAGTCGTCGGGTACGAGCAGTACTTC
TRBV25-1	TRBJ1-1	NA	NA	CASSSEVSRRATEAFF	TGTGCCAGCAGTTCCGAGGTCTCCCGGCGGGCCACTGAAGCTTTCTTT
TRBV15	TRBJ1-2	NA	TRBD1	CATSSTGGAALANYGYTF	TGTGCCACCAGCAGCACAGGGGGCGCCGCTCTAGCTAACTATGGCTACACCTTC
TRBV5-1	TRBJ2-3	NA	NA	CASSTGVYTDTQYF	TGCGCCAGCAGCACGGGGGTTTACACAGATACGCAGTATTTT
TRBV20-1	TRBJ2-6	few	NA	CSARGLWGSGANVLTF	TGCAGTGCTAGAGGTCTCTGGGGCTCTGGGGCCAACGTCCTGACTTTC
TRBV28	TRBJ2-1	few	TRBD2	CASSGLADNEQFF	TGTGCCAGCAGCGGACTAGCGGACAATGAGCAGTTCTTC
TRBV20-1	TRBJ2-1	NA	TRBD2	CSARTYSGRAVDEQFF	TGCAGTGCTAGAACCTATAGCGGGAGGGCCGTAGATGAGCAGTTCTTC
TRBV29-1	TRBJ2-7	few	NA	CSVEDGGRTYEQYF	TGCAGCGTTGAAGACGGAGGGAGAACCTACGAGCAGTACTTC
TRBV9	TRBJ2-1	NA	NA	CASSPSDGYGYNEQFF	TGTGCCAGCAGCCCGTCGGACGGGTACGGCTACAATGAGCAGTTCTTC
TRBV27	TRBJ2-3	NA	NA	CASRQRRFERDTQYF	TGTGCCAGCAGGCAGAGGCGGTTTGAGAGGGATACGCAGTATTTT
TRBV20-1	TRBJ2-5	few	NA	CSATPASTEYQETQYF	TGCAGTGCCACCCCGGCCTCGACAGAGTACCAAGAGACCCAGTACTTC
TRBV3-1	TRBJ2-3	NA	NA	CASSQFTGMVDTQYF	TGTGCCAGCAGCCAGTTTACAGGGATGGTGGATACGCAGTATTTT
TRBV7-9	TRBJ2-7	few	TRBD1	CASSFTGTGRNEQYF	TGTGCCAGCAGCTTCACCGGGACAGGGAGAAACGAGCAGTACTTC
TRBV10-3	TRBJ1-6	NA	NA	CAISEGGRMNSPLHF	TGTGCCATCAGTGAGGGTGGGCGGATGAATTCACCCCTCCACTTT
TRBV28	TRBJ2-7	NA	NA	CASSQMGEPYEQYF	TGTGCCAGCAGCCAAATGGGGGAGCCTTACGAGCAGTACTTC
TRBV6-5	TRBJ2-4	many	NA	CASSYSDPDLAKNIQYF	TGTGCCAGCAGTTACTCGGACCCGGACCTAGCCAAAAACATTCAGTACTTC
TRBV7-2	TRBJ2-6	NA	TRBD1	CASTTQGAGANVLTF	TGTGCCAGCACCACACAGGGGGCTGGGGCCAACGTCCTGACTTTC
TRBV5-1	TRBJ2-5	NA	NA	CASSLEGGGWYF	TGCGCCAGCAGCTTGGAGGGCGGGGGCTGGTACTTC
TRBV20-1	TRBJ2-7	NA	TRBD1	CSAIDRGISYEQYF	TGCAGTGCCATCGACAGGGGAATCTCCTACGAGCAGTACTTC
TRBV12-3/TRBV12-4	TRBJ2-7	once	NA	CASSFSRGSNEQYF	TGTGCCAGCAGTTTCAGTAGGGGAAGCAATGAGCAGTACTTC
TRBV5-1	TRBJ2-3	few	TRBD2	CASSYSGTSSTDTQYF	TGCGCCAGCAGCTATTCCGGGACTAGCAGCACAGATACGCAGTATTTT
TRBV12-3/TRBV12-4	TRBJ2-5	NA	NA	CASSRGGGMETQYF	TGTGCCAGCAGCCGAGGGGGGGGTATGGAGACCCAGTACTTC
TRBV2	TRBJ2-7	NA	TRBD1	CASSEVPSGQGAHEQYF	TGTGCCAGCAGTGAAGTCCCTTCGGGACAGGGCGCCCACGAGCAGTACTTC
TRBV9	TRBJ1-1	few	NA	CASSVVENTETFF	TGTGCCAGCAGCGTTGTGGAGAACACTGAAACTTTCTTT
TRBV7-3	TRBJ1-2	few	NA	CASSLRLGYGYTF	TGTGCCAGCAGCTTAAGGCTCGGCTATGGCTACACCTTC
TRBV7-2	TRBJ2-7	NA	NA	CASSLAGVLGNEQYF	TGTGCCAGCAGCTTAGCAGGGGTCCTAGGGAACGAGCAGTACTTC
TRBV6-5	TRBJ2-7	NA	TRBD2	CASSYPKRRASGSGAGYEQYF	TGTGCCAGCAGTTACCCCAAGCGCAGGGCTAGCGGGAGTGGGGCCGGCTACGAGCAGTACTTC
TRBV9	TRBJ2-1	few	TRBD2	CASSPRLAGGYNEQFF	TGTGCCAGCAGCCCTCGACTAGCGGGGGGGTACAATGAGCAGTTCTTC
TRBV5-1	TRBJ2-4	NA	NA	CASSLVPGLAKNIQYF	TGCGCCAGCAGCTTGGTACCAGGGTTAGCCAAAAACATTCAGTACTTC